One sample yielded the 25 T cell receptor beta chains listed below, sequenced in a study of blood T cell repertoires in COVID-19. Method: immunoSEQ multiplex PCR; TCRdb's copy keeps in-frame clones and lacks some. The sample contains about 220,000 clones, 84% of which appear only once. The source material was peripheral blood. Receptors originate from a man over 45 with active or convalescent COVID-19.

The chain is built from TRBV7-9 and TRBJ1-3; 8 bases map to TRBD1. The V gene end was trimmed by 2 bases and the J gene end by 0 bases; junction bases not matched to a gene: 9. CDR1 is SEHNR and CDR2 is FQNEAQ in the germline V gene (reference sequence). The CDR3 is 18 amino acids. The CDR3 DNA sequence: TGTGCCAGCAGCTTATCGTGGGACAGGCATCACTCTGGAAACACCATATATTTT. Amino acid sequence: CASSLSWDRHHSGNTIYF.

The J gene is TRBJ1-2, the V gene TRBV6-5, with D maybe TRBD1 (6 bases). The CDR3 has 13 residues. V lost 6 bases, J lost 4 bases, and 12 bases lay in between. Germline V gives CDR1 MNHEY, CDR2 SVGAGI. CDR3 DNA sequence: TGTGCCAGCAGACCCACAGGGTCCTATGGCTACACCTTC. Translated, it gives CASRPTGSYGYTF.

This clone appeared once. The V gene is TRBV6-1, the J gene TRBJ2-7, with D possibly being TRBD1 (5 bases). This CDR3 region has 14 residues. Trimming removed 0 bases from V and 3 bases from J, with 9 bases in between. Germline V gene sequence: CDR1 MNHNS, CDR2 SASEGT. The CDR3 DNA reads TGTGCCAGCAGTGAAGCAGGGGTCGTCTACGAGCAGTACTTC. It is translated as CASSEAGVVYEQYF.

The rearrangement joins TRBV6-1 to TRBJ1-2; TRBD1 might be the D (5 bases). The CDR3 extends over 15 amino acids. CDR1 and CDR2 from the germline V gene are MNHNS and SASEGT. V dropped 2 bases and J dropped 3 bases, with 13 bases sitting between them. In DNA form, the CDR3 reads TGTGCCAGCAGTGAAACCTATACAGGATACTATGGCTACACCTTC. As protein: CASSETYTGYYGYTF.

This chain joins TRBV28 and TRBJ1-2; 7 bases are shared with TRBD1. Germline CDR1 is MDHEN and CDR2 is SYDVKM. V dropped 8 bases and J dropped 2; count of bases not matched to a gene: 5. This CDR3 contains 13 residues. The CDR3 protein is CASLTTGNYGYTF. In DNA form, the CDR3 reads TGTGCCAGCTTGACGACAGGGAACTATGGCTACACCTTC.

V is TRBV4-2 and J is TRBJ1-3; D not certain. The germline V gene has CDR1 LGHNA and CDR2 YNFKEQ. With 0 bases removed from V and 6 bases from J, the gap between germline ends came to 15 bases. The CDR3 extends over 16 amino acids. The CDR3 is CASSQDLTVFENTIYF. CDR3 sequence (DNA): TGTGCCAGCAGCCAAGACCTCACAGTGTTCGAAAACACCATATATTTT.

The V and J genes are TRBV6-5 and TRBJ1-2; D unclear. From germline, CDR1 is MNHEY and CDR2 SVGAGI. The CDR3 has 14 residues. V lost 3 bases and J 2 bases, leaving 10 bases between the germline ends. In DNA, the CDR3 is TGTGCCAGCAGTTATCTGCGGCAGAACTATGGCTACACCTTC. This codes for CASSYLRQNYGYTF.

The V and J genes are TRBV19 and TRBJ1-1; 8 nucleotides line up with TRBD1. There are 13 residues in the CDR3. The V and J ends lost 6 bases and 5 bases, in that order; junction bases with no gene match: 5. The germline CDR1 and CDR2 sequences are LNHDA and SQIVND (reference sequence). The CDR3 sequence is CASSAGGRTEAFF. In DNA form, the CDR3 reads TGTGCCAGTAGCGCAGGGGGCCGGACTGAAGCTTTCTTT.

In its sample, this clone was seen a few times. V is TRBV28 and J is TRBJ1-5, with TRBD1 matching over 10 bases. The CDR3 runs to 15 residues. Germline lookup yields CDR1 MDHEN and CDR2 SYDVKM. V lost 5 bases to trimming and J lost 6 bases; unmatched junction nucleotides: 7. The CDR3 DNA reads TGTGCCAGCAGTCCTGAGACAGGGGGCTTTCAGCCCCAGCATTTT. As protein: CASSPETGGFQPQHF.

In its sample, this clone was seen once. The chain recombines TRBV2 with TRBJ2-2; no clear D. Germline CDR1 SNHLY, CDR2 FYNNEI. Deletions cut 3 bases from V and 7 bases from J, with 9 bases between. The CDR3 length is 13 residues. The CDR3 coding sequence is TGTGCCAGCAGTGATAGGAGAATCGGGGAGCTGTTTTTT. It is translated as CASSDRRIGELFF.

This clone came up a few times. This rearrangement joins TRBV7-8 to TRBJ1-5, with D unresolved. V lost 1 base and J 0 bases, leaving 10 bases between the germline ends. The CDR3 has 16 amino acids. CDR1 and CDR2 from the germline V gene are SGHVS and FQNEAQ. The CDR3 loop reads CASSLEAGFSNQPQHF. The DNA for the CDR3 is TGTGCCAGCAGCTTAGAGGCCGGGTTTAGCAATCAGCCCCAGCATTTT.

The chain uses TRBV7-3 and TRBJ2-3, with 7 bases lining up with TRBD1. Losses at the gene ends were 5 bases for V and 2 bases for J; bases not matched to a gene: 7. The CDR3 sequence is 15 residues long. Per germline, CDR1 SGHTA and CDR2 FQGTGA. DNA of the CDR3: TGTGCCAGCAGCCCGGGGACAGCCCTCACAGATACGCAGTATTTT. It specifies CASSPGTALTDTQYF.

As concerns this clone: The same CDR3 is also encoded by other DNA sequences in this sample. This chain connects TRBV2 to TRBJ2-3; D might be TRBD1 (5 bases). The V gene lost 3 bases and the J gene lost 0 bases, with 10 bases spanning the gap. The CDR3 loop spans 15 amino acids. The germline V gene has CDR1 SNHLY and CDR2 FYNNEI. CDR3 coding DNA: TGTGCCAGCAGTGACAGGGCCACTAGCACAGATACGCAGTATTTT. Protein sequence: CASSDRATSTDTQYF.

The CDR3 here is CASSLGQGVSDTQYF. The CDR3 coding sequence is TGTGCCAGCAGCTTAGGACAGGGGGTCTCAGATACGCAGTATTTT. J is TRBJ2-3 and V is TRBV7-9; 9 positions agree with TRBD1. Germline lookup yields CDR1 SEHNR and CDR2 FQNEAQ (reference sequence). Trimming at V came to 1 base and at J to 4 bases, leaving 3 bases not matched to a gene. CDR3 size: 15 residues.

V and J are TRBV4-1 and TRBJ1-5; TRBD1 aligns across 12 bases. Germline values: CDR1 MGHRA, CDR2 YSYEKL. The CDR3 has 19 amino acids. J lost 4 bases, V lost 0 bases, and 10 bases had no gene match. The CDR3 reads CASSQDRDRGQRGNQPQHF. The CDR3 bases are TGCGCCAGCAGCCAAGATCGGGACAGGGGGCAGAGGGGAAATCAGCCCCAGCATTTT.

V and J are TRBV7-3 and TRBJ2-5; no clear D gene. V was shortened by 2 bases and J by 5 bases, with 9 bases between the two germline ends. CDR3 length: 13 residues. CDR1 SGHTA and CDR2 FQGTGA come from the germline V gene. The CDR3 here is CASSLAPRETQYF. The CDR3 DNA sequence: TGTGCCAGCAGCTTAGCGCCGCGGGAGACCCAGTACTTC.

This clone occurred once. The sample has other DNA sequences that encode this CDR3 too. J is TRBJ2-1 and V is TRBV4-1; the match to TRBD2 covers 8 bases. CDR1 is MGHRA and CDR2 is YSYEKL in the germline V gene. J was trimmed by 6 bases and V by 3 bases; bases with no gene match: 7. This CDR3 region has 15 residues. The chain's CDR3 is CASSQGLAGGNEQFF. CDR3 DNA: TGCGCCAGCAGCCAGGGCCTAGCGGGCGGCAATGAGCAGTTCTTC.

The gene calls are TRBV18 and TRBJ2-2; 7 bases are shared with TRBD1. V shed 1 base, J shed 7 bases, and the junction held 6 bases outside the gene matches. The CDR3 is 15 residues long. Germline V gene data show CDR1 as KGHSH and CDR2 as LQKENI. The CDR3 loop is CASSPLTGDVGELFF. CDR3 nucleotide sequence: TGTGCCAGCTCACCACTTACAGGGGATGTCGGGGAGCTGTTTTTT.

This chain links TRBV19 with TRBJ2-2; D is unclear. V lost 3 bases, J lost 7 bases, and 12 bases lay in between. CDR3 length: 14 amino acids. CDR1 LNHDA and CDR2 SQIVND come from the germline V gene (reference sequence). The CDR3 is CASSIRHGRGELFF. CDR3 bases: TGTGCCAGTAGTATCCGACACGGCCGCGGGGAGCTGTTTTTT. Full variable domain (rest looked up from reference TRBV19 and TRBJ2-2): DGGITQSPKYLFRKEGQNVTLSCEQNLNHDAMYWYRQDPGQGLRLIYYSQIVNDFQKGDIAEGYSVSREKKESFPLTVTSAQKNPTAFYLCASSIRHGRGELFFGEGSRLTVL.

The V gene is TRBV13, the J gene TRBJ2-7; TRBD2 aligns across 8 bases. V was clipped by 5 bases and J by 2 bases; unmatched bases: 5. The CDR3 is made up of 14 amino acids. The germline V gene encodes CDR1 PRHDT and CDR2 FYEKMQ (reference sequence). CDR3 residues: CASSLTSGAYEQYF. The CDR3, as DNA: TGTGCCAGCAGCCTCACTAGCGGCGCCTACGAGCAGTACTTC. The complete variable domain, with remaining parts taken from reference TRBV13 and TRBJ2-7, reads AAGVIQSPRHLIKEKRETATLKCYPIPRHDTVYWYQQGPGQDPQFLISFYEKMQSDKGSIPDRFSAQQFSDYHSELNMSSLELGDSALYFCASSLTSGAYEQYFGPGTRLTVT.

CDR3 nucleotide sequence: TGTGCCAGCAGCGTCCGGACAGGGGGGGATACGCAGTATTTT. Protein product: CASSVRTGGDTQYF. This rearrangement joins TRBV9 to TRBJ2-3; 10 bases are a match to TRBD1. The CDR3 length is 14 residues. From germline, CDR1 is SGDLS and CDR2 YYNGEE. The V segment lost 2 bases and the J segment 6 bases; nucleotides outside the gene matches: 3.

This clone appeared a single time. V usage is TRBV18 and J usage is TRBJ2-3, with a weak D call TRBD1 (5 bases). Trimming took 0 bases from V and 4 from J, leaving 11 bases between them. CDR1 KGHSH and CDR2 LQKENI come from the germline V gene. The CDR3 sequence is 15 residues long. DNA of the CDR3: TGTGCCAGCTCACCACCGGTAGGCAGGGCAGATACGCAGTATTTT. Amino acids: CASSPPVGRADTQYF. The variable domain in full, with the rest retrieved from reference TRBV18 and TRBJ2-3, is NAGVMQNPRHLVRRRGQEARLRCSPMKGHSHVYWYRQLPEEGLKFMVYLQKENIIDESGMPKERFSAEFPKEGPSILRIQQVVRGDSAAYFCASSPPVGRADTQYFGPGTRLTVL.

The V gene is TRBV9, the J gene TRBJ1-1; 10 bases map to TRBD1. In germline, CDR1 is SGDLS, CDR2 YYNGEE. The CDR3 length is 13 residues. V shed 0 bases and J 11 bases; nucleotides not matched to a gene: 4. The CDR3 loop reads CASSVGTGGTAFF. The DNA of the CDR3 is TGTGCCAGCAGCGTAGGGACAGGGGGAACCGCTTTCTTT.

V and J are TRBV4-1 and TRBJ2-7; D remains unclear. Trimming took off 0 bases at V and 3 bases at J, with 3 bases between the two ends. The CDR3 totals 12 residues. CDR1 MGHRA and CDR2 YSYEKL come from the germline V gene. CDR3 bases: TGCGCCAGCAGCCAAGACGGCTACGAGCAGTACTTC. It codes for CASSQDGYEQYF.

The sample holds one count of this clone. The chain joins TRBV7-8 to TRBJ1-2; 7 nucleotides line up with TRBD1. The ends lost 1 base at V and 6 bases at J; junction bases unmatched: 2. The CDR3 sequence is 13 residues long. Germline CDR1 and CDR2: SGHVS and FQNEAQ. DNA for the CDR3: TGTGCCAGCAGCTTAGAGACAGGGAATGGCTACACCTTC. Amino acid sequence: CASSLETGNGYTF.